The 15 T cell receptor beta chains given below trace back to one sample, sequenced in a study of beta chain features in type 1 diabetes. The study's findings and limits: Shorter TCRB CDR3s, moderately but significantly so, marked every one of the four CD4+ subsets in Type 1 diabetes patients.

cDNA synthesis used the whole RNA isolate, giving expressed TCRB sequences. Only in-frame clones appear in the TCRdb table, and some are missing; sequencing was by immunoSEQ multiplex PCR. The table has roughly 26,000 clones, 49% seen once. These receptors lack a known antigen. Sequences were obtained from stem cell memory CD4+ T cells from blood. These receptors were taken from a man aged 30-40 years with type 1 diabetes.

V gene TRBV7-9 combines with J gene TRBJ1-2; the D gene is possibly TRBD1 (6 bases). In germline, CDR1 is SEHNR, CDR2 FQNEAQ (reference sequence). CDR3 length: 15 amino acids. Between the trimmed V and J ends, which lost 5 bases and 3 bases, there was a span of 16 bases. CDR3 in DNA: TGTGCCAGCAGCCTAGGGTCAGGGGTCTACTATGGCTACACCTTC. Translated: CASSLGSGVYYGYTF.

The table lists this clone with a count of one. This chain links TRBV30 with TRBJ2-3; tentative D call: TRBD2 (7 bases). Per germline, CDR1 GTSNPN and CDR2 SVGIG (reference sequence). The ends were cut back, 6 bases at V and 5 bases at J, with 18 bases in the middle. CDR3 length: 14 residues. CDR3 sequence reads: CACPSGGGLDTQYF. DNA for the CDR3: TGTGCCTGTCCCTCTGGGGGGGGGCTAGATACGCAGTATTTT.

The V gene is TRBV19, the J gene TRBJ1-5; 10 bases fit TRBD1. The V and J ends lost 5 bases and 7 bases, in that order; junction bases with no gene match: 14. The CDR3 is 17 amino acids. Germline V gene sequence: CDR1 LNHDA, CDR2 SQIVND (reference sequence). This CDR3 is CASSPSPRQGAGQPQHF. In nucleotides, the CDR3 is TGTGCCAGTAGTCCAAGCCCGAGACAGGGGGCAGGGCAGCCCCAGCATTTT.

The rearrangement uses TRBV30 and TRBJ1-1; weak D call: TRBD1 (6 bases). CDR3 length: 14 residues. Germline CDR1 is GTSNPN and CDR2 is SVGIG (reference sequence). V was pared by 1 base and J by 0 bases, with 9 bases between. CDR3 in amino acids: CAWSAGTLNTEAFF. The CDR3 DNA sequence: TGTGCCTGGAGTGCAGGGACATTGAACACTGAAGCTTTCTTT.

The CDR3 here is CASRGTNYGYTF. CDR3 coding DNA: TGTGCCAGCAGGGGGACAAACTATGGCTACACCTTC. The rearrangement links TRBV4-2 to TRBJ1-2, with D possibly TRBD1 on 6 matching bases. CDR3 length: 12 residues. From germline, CDR1 is LGHNA and CDR2 YNFKEQ. Trimming left V 6 bases short and J 2 bases short, with 7 bases between.

This clone has only a few counts. The DNA of the CDR3 is TGCGCCAGCAGCTCGCAGGGGGGCGAGGAGACCCAGTACTTC. Encoded protein: CASSSQGGEETQYF. The chain couples TRBV5-1 to TRBJ2-5, with D maybe TRBD1 (7 bases). V gave up 3 bases and J gave up 5 bases, with 14 bases separating them. The CDR3 is 14 amino acids. Germline values: CDR1 SGHRS, CDR2 YFSETQ.

The chain links TRBV30 to TRBJ1-1; weak D call: TRBD1 (5 bases). CDR1 and CDR2 (germline): GTSNPN, SVGIG (reference sequence). The CDR3 has 14 amino acids. V gave up 4 bases and J gave up 5 bases, with 17 bases separating them. The chain's CDR3 is CAWTPDRGRTEAFF. The CDR3 DNA reads TGTGCCTGGACCCCAGATCGGGGGAGGACTGAAGCTTTCTTT.

The CDR3, as DNA: TGCAGCGTTGGTCCGGGACAGGGCAACGTCCTGACTTTC. It translates to CSVGPGQGNVLTF. This chain joins TRBV29-1 and TRBJ2-6, with 9 positions matching TRBD1. Germline V gives CDR1 SQVTM, CDR2 ANQGSEA. CDR3 length equals 13 residues. The J segment lost 9 bases and the V segment lost 4 bases, leaving 4 bases of the junction unmatched.

This clone was picked up a small number of times. The chain has TRBV11-2 and TRBJ2-1, with a weak D call TRBD2 (5 bases). V shed 5 bases and J shed 4 bases, with 18 bases lying between them. The CDR3 consists of 16 residues. Germline V gene lookup returns CDR1 SGHAT and CDR2 FQNNGV. In DNA form, the CDR3 reads TGTGCCAGCAGCATCGTAGCGTCGAGGGCATACAATGAGCAGTTCTTC. Residues: CASSIVASRAYNEQFF.

This clone was observed a few times. CDR3 sequence (DNA): TGTGCCAGCAGTGAAGCTGTAATTATTAAACTGTTTTTT. Translation gives CASSEAVIIKLFF. This rearrangement joins TRBV2 to TRBJ1-4; D remains ambiguous. This CDR3 is 13 amino acids long. The germline V gene has CDR1 SNHLY and CDR2 FYNNEI. V lost 0 bases and J lost 11, with 10 bases in between.

The chain carries TRBV7-2 and TRBJ1-5; D remains unclear. The germline V gene has CDR1 SGHTA and CDR2 FQGNSA. V lost 1 base to trimming and J lost 2 bases, with 3 bases between them. The CDR3 has 13 residues. As DNA, the CDR3 is TGTGCCAGCAGCTTAGTAGGCAATCAGCCCCAGCATTTT. Encoded protein: CASSLVGNQPQHF.

This clone was detected only a few times. The genes are TRBV4-1 and TRBJ2-7; tentatively, D is TRBD2 (7 bases). Trimming removed 4 bases from V and 3 bases from J, with 19 bases in between. The CDR3 sequence is 16 residues long. Germline loops: CDR1 MGHRA, CDR2 YSYEKL. The CDR3 DNA is TGCGCCAGCAGCCCAGGATTACGGGGGGCCGTCTACGAGCAGTACTTC. Translation: CASSPGLRGAVYEQYF.

This clone was detected only a few times. V is TRBV27 and J is TRBJ1-1; the D is unclear. There are 14 residues in the CDR3. CDR1 and CDR2 (germline): MNHEY, SMNVEV (reference sequence). V lost 6 bases and J lost 1, with 12 bases in between. CDR3 amino acids: CASSRTGGNTEAFF. CDR3 coding DNA: TGTGCCAGCAGCCGCACCGGAGGGAACACTGAAGCTTTCTTT.

V usage is TRBV18 and J usage is TRBJ2-1, with D perhaps TRBD1 (6 bases). This CDR3 has 15 residues. The V end was cut by 6 bases, the J end by 0 bases, with 12 bases between. Germline values: CDR1 KGHSH, CDR2 LQKENI. This chain's CDR3 is CASSTGQSSYNEQFF. The CDR3 nucleotides read TGTGCCAGCTCTACCGGACAGTCCTCCTACAATGAGCAGTTCTTC.

The V gene is TRBV29-1, the J gene TRBJ2-3; D not certain. This CDR3 has 13 residues. V was shortened by 4 bases and J by 2 bases, with 10 bases between the two germline ends. Germline V lookup: CDR1 SQVTM, CDR2 ANQGSEA. The CDR3 spells CSVVNRPTDTQYF. CDR3 nucleotide sequence: TGCAGCGTTGTAAACAGACCCACAGATACGCAGTATTTT.